A selection of T cell receptor beta chains follows, all from one sample in a study of cytomegalovirus exposure and HLA in healthy donors. TCRdb's copy holds only in-frame clones and misses some; the assay was immunoSEQ multiplex PCR. Found here are 100,000 to 150,000 clones, around 81% of them singletons; the top ten hold about 0.74%. The sample taken for sequencing was PBMCs. The receptors here all came from a man aged 18 to 29 in good health and CMV-seronegative. Both conserved end residues are part of each CDR3. The D gene is left open where the match is weak. A row's size may be missing; if present it is once, few, many or a size class.

J: TRBJ1-5
size: .
V: TRBV7-9
D: .
DNA: TGTGCCAGCAGACCCTATAGCAATCAGCCCCAGCATTTT
CDR3: CASRPYSNQPQHF

J: TRBJ2-7
size: .
V: TRBV7-2
D: .
DNA: TGTGCCAGCAGCTTACCGTTTCCTCGCTCCTACGAGCAGTACTTC
CDR3: CASSLPFPRSYEQYF

J: TRBJ1-1
size: .
V: TRBV28
D: TRBD1
DNA: TGTGCCAGTCATCGCGACAGGGCGTCCGAAGCTTTCTTT
CDR3: CASHRDRASEAFF

J: TRBJ2-3
size: once
V: TRBV19
D: .
DNA: TGTGCCAGTAGTTTCCTAGCTAGAGATACGCAGTATTTT
CDR3: CASSFLARDTQYF

J: TRBJ2-3
size: .
V: TRBV7-9
D: .
DNA: TGTGCCAGCAGCTTATGGTCAGAAGGCACAGATACGCAGTATTTT
CDR3: CASSLWSEGTDTQYF

J: TRBJ1-2
size: .
V: TRBV25-1
D: TRBD1
DNA: TGTGCCAGCAGTCCGGGGACAGTCAACTATGGCTACACCTTC
CDR3: CASSPGTVNYGYTF

J: TRBJ2-2
size: .
V: TRBV28
D: .
DNA: TGTGCCAGCAGTTCTTCAGGGAACACCGGGGAGCTGTTTTTT
CDR3: CASSSSGNTGELFF

J: TRBJ2-7
size: .
V: TRBV2
D: .
DNA: TGTGCCAGCCAATCGCGCGGGTTTTCCTACGAGCAGTACTTC
CDR3: CASQSRGFSYEQYF

J: TRBJ1-5
size: .
V: TRBV30
D: TRBD1
DNA: TGTGCCTGGGGACAGGCTAATCAGCCCCAGCATTTT
CDR3: CAWGQANQPQHF

J: TRBJ1-5
size: .
V: TRBV10-3
D: TRBD1
DNA: TGTGCCATCAGTGAGAAGGGACAGGGGGCCTATCCCCAGCATTTT
CDR3: CAISEKGQGAYPQHF